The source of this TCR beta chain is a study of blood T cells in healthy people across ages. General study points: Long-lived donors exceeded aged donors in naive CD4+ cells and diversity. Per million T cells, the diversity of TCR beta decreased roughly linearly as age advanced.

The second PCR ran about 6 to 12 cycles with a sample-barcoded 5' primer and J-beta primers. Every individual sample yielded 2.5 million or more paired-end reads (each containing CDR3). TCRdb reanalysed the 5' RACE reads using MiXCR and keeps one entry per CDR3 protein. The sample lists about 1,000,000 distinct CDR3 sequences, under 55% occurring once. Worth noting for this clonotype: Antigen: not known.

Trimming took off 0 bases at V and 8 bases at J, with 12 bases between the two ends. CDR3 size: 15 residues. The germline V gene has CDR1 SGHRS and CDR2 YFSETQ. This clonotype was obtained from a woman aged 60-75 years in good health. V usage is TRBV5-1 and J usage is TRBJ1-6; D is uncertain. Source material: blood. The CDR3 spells CASSLAGRTYSPLHF. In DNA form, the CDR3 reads TGCGCCAGCAGCTTGGCAGGACGGACGTATTCACCCCTCCACTTT.